The clone carrying this TCR beta chain occurred many times. This specimen comes from a study of blood T cells in healthy people across ages. Study-level information: T cells yielded about one barcoded beta molecule per two cells through template switching.

The CDR3 extends over 13 amino acids. The V gene lost 6 bases and the J gene lost 2 bases, with 10 bases spanning the gap. The authors ran a second PCR of about 7 to 12 cycles using a sample-barcoded 5' primer and a J-beta primer mix. TCRdb recomputed calls from the 5' RACE reads with MiXCR, one row per CDR3 protein. The sample records about a million distinct CDR3 sequences, 30% to 40% being singletons. The chain has TRBV12-3 or TRBV12-4 and TRBJ1-1; D gene ambiguous. This TCR was recovered from a man in his late teens or twenties in good health. Sequences were obtained from blood. CDR3 region: CASRWTGNTEAFF. In nucleotides, the CDR3 is TGTGCCAGCAGGTGGACGGGAAACACTGAAGCTTTCTTT.